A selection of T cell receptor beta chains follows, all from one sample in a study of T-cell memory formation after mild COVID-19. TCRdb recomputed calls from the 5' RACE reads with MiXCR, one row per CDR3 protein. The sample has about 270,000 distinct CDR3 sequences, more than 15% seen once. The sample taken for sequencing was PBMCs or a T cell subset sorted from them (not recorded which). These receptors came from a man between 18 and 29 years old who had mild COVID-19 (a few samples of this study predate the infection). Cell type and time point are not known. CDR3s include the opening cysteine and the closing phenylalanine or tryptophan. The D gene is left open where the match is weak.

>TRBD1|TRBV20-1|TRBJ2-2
CSAGDRKQGANGELFF
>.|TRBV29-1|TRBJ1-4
CSVLSEEKLFF
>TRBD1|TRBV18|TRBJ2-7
CAISSDRGGYEQYF
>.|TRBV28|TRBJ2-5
CASTSDLNAGETQYF
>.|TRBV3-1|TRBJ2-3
CASSQEGESTDTQYF
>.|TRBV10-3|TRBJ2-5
CAIGGGFQETQYF
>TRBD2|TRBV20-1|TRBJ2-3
CSARQAGATDTQYF
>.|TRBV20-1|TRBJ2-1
CSARGDIDEQFF
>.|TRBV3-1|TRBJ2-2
CASSQALGRVNTGELFF
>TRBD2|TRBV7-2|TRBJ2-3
CASSSIAGRTDTQYF
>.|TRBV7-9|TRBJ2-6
CASSFVAVESGANVLTF
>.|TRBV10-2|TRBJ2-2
CASVGTGELFF
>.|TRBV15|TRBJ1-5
CATRASGTGNQPQHF
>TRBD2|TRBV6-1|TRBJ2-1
CASSRLADTLGEQFF
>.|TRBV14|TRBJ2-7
CASSQEGLSRDEQYF
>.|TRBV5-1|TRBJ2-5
CASTLQGGQETQYF
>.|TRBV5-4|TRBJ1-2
CASSSFGANYGYTF
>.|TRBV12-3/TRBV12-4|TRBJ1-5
CASSFVTANQPQHF
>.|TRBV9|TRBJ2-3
CASSVAPDTDTQYF
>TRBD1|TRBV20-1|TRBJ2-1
CSAGDSFNEQFF
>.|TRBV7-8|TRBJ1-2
CASSLATGINYGYTF
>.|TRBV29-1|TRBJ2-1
CSAEVGFPYNEQFF
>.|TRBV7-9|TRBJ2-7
CASSLVRDEYEQYF
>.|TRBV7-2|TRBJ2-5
CASSSDGPGETQYF
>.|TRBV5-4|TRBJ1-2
CASSPPRANYGYTF
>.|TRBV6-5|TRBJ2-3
CASSYLAQGPDTQYF
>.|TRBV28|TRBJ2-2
CASRFGPGTGELFF
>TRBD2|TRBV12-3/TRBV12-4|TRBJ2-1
CASSLGSSGGIDEQFF